Listed below are T cell receptor beta chains from one sample, sequenced in a study of Ad26.COV2.S vaccination and SARS-CoV-2 variants. Profiling relied on immunoSEQ multiplex PCR, and the TCRdb table lists in-frame clones only, not all of them. Among around 400,000 clones listed, approximately 90% were seen once. Sequencing was performed on peripheral blood, taken in a trial of Ad26.COV2.S vaccine versus placebo. These receptors all stem from a person between 18 and 65 years old who received the Ad26.COV2.S COVID-19 vaccine or a placebo. Each CDR3 is given with its conserved first and last residue. Fields, in order: J gene, clone size, D gene, V gene, CDR3 protein, CDR3 DNA. A D gene is named only where the DNA matches it firmly. Only some rows state a clone size, as once, few, many or a class for expanded clones.

J gene: TRBJ1-2; clone size: NA; D gene: NA; V gene: TRBV19; CDR3 protein: CASSISGPYGYTF; CDR3 DNA: TGTGCCAGTAGTATTTCCGGCCCCTATGGCTACACCTTC
J gene: TRBJ2-5; clone size: NA; D gene: NA; V gene: TRBV4-3; CDR3 protein: CASSQMREETQYF; CDR3 DNA: TGCGCCAGCAGCCAAATGAGGGAAGAGACCCAGTACTTC
J gene: TRBJ2-1; clone size: NA; D gene: TRBD2; V gene: TRBV6-5; CDR3 protein: CASSSSGSAYNEQFF; CDR3 DNA: TGTGCCAGCAGTTCTAGCGGGAGCGCTTACAATGAGCAGTTCTTC
J gene: TRBJ1-1; clone size: NA; D gene: NA; V gene: TRBV5-6; CDR3 protein: CASSFAGVNTEAFF; CDR3 DNA: TGTGCCAGCAGCTTTGCAGGGGTGAACACTGAAGCTTTCTTT
J gene: TRBJ1-2; clone size: NA; D gene: NA; V gene: TRBV7-6; CDR3 protein: CASSLSRGSNYGYTF; CDR3 DNA: TGTGCCAGCAGCTTATCCCGCGGGAGTAACTATGGCTACACCTTC
J gene: TRBJ2-3; clone size: once; D gene: TRBD2; V gene: TRBV4-3; CDR3 protein: CASSQGVGRAKNTQYF; CDR3 DNA: TGCGCCAGCAGCCAAGGAGTCGGGAGGGCTAAAAATACGCAGTATTTT
J gene: TRBJ1-2; clone size: NA; D gene: TRBD1; V gene: TRBV27; CDR3 protein: CASSARQGSYGYTF; CDR3 DNA: TGTGCCAGCAGTGCCCGACAGGGGAGCTATGGCTACACCTTC
J gene: TRBJ2-5; clone size: once; D gene: TRBD1; V gene: TRBV14; CDR3 protein: CASSPGTEETQYF; CDR3 DNA: TGTGCCAGCAGCCCCGGGACAGAAGAGACCCAGTACTTC
J gene: TRBJ1-5; clone size: once; D gene: NA; V gene: TRBV5-8; CDR3 protein: CASSLNFDQPQHF; CDR3 DNA: TGTGCCAGCAGCTTGAACTTTGATCAGCCCCAGCATTTT
J gene: TRBJ2-1; clone size: NA; D gene: NA; V gene: TRBV15; CDR3 protein: CATSRDRGRYNEQFF; CDR3 DNA: TGTGCCACCAGCAGAGACAGGGGACGATACAATGAGCAGTTCTTC
J gene: TRBJ1-6; clone size: once; D gene: TRBD1; V gene: TRBV7-9; CDR3 protein: CASSLDSRGLSPLHF; CDR3 DNA: TGTGCCAGCAGCTTAGATTCCAGGGGGCTTTCACCCCTCCACTTT
J gene: TRBJ2-3; clone size: NA; D gene: NA; V gene: TRBV7-9; CDR3 protein: CASSSTGQYTDTQYF; CDR3 DNA: TGTGCCAGCAGCTCCACGGGACAATACACAGATACGCAGTATTTT
J gene: TRBJ2-2; clone size: NA; D gene: NA; V gene: TRBV7-3; CDR3 protein: CASSLGDNTGELFF; CDR3 DNA: TGTGCCAGCAGCTTAGGCGACAACACCGGGGAGCTGTTTTTT
J gene: TRBJ2-7; clone size: NA; D gene: TRBD2; V gene: TRBV7-8; CDR3 protein: CASSRAGTSWEQYF; CDR3 DNA: TGTGCCAGCAGCCGAGCAGGGACTAGTTGGGAGCAGTACTTC
J gene: TRBJ2-5; clone size: NA; D gene: NA; V gene: TRBV7-2; CDR3 protein: CASSLEGYRQETQYF; CDR3 DNA: TGTGCCAGCAGCTTAGAGGGCTACCGGCAAGAGACCCAGTACTTC
J gene: TRBJ2-7; clone size: NA; D gene: TRBD1; V gene: TRBV6-1; CDR3 protein: CASSEEGTVPYEQYF; CDR3 DNA: TGTGCCAGCAGTGAAGAGGGGACAGTCCCCTACGAGCAGTACTTC
J gene: TRBJ2-5; clone size: NA; D gene: NA; V gene: TRBV27; CDR3 protein: CASSLGGGGETQYF; CDR3 DNA: TGTGCCAGCAGTTTAGGGGGGGGCGGGGAGACCCAGTACTTC
J gene: TRBJ2-6; clone size: NA; D gene: TRBD1; V gene: TRBV9; CDR3 protein: CASSVLRDRVSSGANVLTF; CDR3 DNA: TGTGCCAGCAGCGTCCTCCGGGACAGGGTTAGCTCTGGGGCCAACGTCCTGACTTTC
J gene: TRBJ2-7; clone size: NA; D gene: NA; V gene: TRBV12-3/TRBV12-4; CDR3 protein: CASSLRRREQYF; CDR3 DNA: TGTGCCAGCAGTTTGCGGAGGCGTGAGCAGTACTTC
J gene: TRBJ1-4; clone size: NA; D gene: TRBD1; V gene: TRBV6-5; CDR3 protein: CASRDRGTAEKLFF; CDR3 DNA: TGTGCCAGCAGGGATCGCGGGACAGCTGAAAAACTGTTTTTT
J gene: TRBJ2-5; clone size: NA; D gene: TRBD2; V gene: TRBV9; CDR3 protein: CASSPGLAGETQYF; CDR3 DNA: TGTGCCAGCAGCCCCGGACTAGCGGGAGAGACCCAGTACTTC
J gene: TRBJ2-2; clone size: NA; D gene: NA; V gene: TRBV30; CDR3 protein: CASNQGAGELFF; CDR3 DNA: TGTGCCTCCAACCAGGGCGCCGGGGAGCTGTTTTTT
J gene: TRBJ2-1; clone size: NA; D gene: TRBD2; V gene: TRBV3-1/TRBV3-2; CDR3 protein: CASSPRPSGIYNEQFF; CDR3 DNA: TGTGCCAGCAGCCCCCGGCCTAGCGGGATCTACAATGAGCAGTTCTTC
J gene: TRBJ1-6; clone size: NA; D gene: NA; V gene: TRBV7-8; CDR3 protein: CASSLGGGYNSPLHF; CDR3 DNA: TGTGCCAGCAGCTTAGGCGGGGGTTATAATTCACCCCTCCACTTT
J gene: TRBJ2-7; clone size: NA; D gene: NA; V gene: TRBV6-5; CDR3 protein: CASSPIAGTNYEQYF; CDR3 DNA: TGTGCCAGCAGTCCCATCGCAGGGACCAACTACGAGCAGTACTTC